Included here is one TCR beta chain sequence, with context. This clone's antigen is unknown. Per-base quality was not reported, and no clone a single base away is much larger than it. The data derive from a study of PD-1 blockade in classical Hodgkin lymphoma (dated by TCRdb to the early 2020s). About the study as a whole: Nivolumab dosing was 3 mg/kg intravenously every 2 weeks, continuing until either disease progression or unacceptable toxicity. To define a peripheral blood immune signature of response to PD-1 blockade in classical Hodgkin lymphoma, the study combined TCR beta sequencing with CyTOF.

Genomic DNA was extracted with the Qiagen DNeasy kit from unsorted PBMCs and from negatively selected CD4+ and CD8+ fractions. Using primers that anneal to V and J segments, immunoSEQ multiplex PCR amplified the TCR beta CDR3 regions. Amplification bias was minimized using a synthetic immune receptor repertoire, and residual bias was removed computationally after sequencing. The study's processing was this. Repertoire diversity was quantified as the Shannon entropy index using custom Python scripts. Unsorted, CD4+ and CD8+ repertoires were analyzed separately, except for combined analyses in which CD4+ and CD8+ sequences were merged in silico. A clone was considered expanded if an increase in frequency of at least 2-fold after treatment relative to C1D1 was found, and a pseudocount of 0.5 was applied to clones undetected at baseline. Clones with 0 or 1 copy at C1D1 were classified as singleton clones, and clones with 2 or more copies were classified as non-singleton clones. Clones expanded in unsorted samples were labelled as CD4+, CD8+ or unknown by matching protein sequences in sorted samples from the same patient. Wilcoxon tests were applied to paired samples to test diversity changes from C1D1 to C4D1. TCRdb took over this immuneACCESS table, retaining in-frame rearrangements with V and J assigned. Such tables are incomplete; in checked studies, under half of the missing clones stem from an unresolved V gene, and the remainder is unexplained. V, J and clone size were drawn from that table, and D and trimming were deduced from the DNA. The table for this sample lists around 46,000 clones; around 80% of them were counted only once. The top ten clones comprise about 20% of the sample.

On the study overall, not on this receptor specifically: Trial patients achieving complete response had baseline diversity similar to newly diagnosed patients, whereas partial responders and progressors had significantly lower diversity. The study was limited to a single clinical trial cohort, and causes of repertoire differences, possibly disease activity or prior therapy, remained undefined. A significant rise by C4D1 was seen in CD4+ but not CD8+ TCR diversity (p=0.0027 vs p=0.16), with the rise being most apparent in complete responders (p=0.02). Baseline TCR diversity was reported to be lower in newly diagnosed patients than in healthy donors, and even lower in relapsed/refractory patients. Diversity was lower in patients who began nivolumab less than 1 year after ASCT, so these patients were left out of later analyses to avoid confounding by immune reconstitution.

The sample's time point label, decoded: cycle 2 day 1 (C2D1) of nivolumab. Relapse after autologous stem cell transplantation had occurred in all trial patients, and cohorts A, B and C were distinguished by prior brentuximab vedotin exposure. The trial cohort included 55 to 60 patients with relapsed/refractory classical Hodgkin lymphoma, and each patient had a best overall response of complete response, partial response or progressive disease. In the multi-cohort phase II CheckMate 205 trial, trial patients received single-agent nivolumab. An independent review committee assessed best overall response using the 2007 International Working Group response criteria. Trial PBMCs were obtained immediately prior to nivolumab initiation (C1D1) and on therapy at cycle 2 day 1 and cycle 4 day 1. After peripheral blood was drawn into 8 mL Vacutainer Cell Preparation Tubes, PBMCs were isolated by centrifugation and then cryopreserved.

The CDR3 runs 16 residues from the cysteine to the phenylalanine. The only DNA kept is the CDR3, 48 bases in frame from the first base. The trim is 3 bases for V and 0 bases for J, with a gap of 15 bases between the germline ends. From a lookup of the germline V gene (reference sequence), CDR1 and CDR2 are LNHDA and SQIVND. The chain is made from TRBV19 and TRBJ2-7, with the D assignment possibly TRBD1 or TRBD2, given 6 matching bases for each. The TCR originated in a human donor with classical Hodgkin lymphoma. Specimen: peripheral blood mononuclear cells (PBMCs), collected before the second cycle of nivolumab. CDR3 reads: CASSMGSGASSYEQYF. DNA sequence: TGTGCCAGTAGTATGGGTTCGGGGGCCAGCTCCTACGAGCAGTACTTC.